Below, 32 T cell receptor beta chains from the same sample are listed, as sequenced in a study of sequential checkpoint blockade in melanoma (dated by TCRdb to the late 2010s). The receptor library was made with the immunoSEQ multiplex PCR assay. TCRdb retrieved this table from immuneACCESS and kept in-frame rearrangements only. Not all clones are present; in checked studies, unresolved V genes account for under half, and no reason is known for the remainder. Recorded for this sample are around 35,000 clones; roughly a third of them occurred a single time. 1.5% to 2% of the sample lies in the top ten. Reading the label with the study, this specimen's treatment or condition is: randomized to nivolumab then ipilimumab (arm A) or the reverse (arm B). The sample in question was tumor tissue (inferred from file names), obtained from a patient given nivolumab and ipilimumab in sequence. These receptors were taken from a human donor with melanoma.

This sequence joins TRBV11-3 and TRBJ2-1, with a weak D call TRBD1 (5 bases). Germline values: CDR1 SGHNT, CDR2 YENEEA. This CDR3 is 14 amino acids long. V shed 3 bases and J shed 5 bases, with 11 bases lying between them. The CDR3 bases are TGTGCCAGCAGCTTGTGGGGCAGGGACAATGAGCAGTTCTTC. It codes for CASSLWGRDNEQFF.

Only a few counts were recorded for this clone. The chain is built from TRBV13 and TRBJ2-3; D assignment may be TRBD1 or TRBD2 (6 bases each). The germline V gene has CDR1 PRHDT and CDR2 FYEKMQ (reference sequence). The V and J ends lost 5 bases and 1 base respectively, with 16 bases between them. This CDR3 region has 16 residues. The CDR3 loop reads CASSLNRGAGTDTQYF. The DNA of the CDR3 is TGTGCCAGCAGCCTGAATAGGGGGGCAGGCACAGATACGCAGTATTTT.

A few counts support this clone. The gene calls are TRBV11-3 and TRBJ2-7; TRBD2 matches at 8 bases. There are 15 residues in the CDR3. Per the germline V gene, CDR1 is SGHNT and CDR2 is YENEEA. With 0 bases clipped from V and 2 bases from J, the junction kept 3 bases outside the gene matches. CDR3 in amino acids: CASSLDGRGTYEQYF. The DNA for the CDR3 is TGTGCCAGCAGCTTAGACGGGAGGGGTACCTACGAGCAGTACTTC.

This clone was detected ten times or more. CDR3 sequence: CASSADGSSYEQYF. CDR3 DNA sequence: TGTGCCAGCAGCGCCGACGGAAGCTCCTACGAGCAGTACTTC. The V call is TRBV11-3, the J call TRBJ2-7; no clear D. V lost 5 bases, J lost 0 bases, and 11 bases lay in between. Per germline, CDR1 SGHNT and CDR2 YENEEA. This CDR3 is built from 14 residues.

This clone was seen a handful of times. V and J are TRBV1 and TRBJ1-3. TRBV1 is reported as a pseudogene. The CDR3 has 18 residues. The CDR3 nucleotides read TGCGCCAGCAGCCAAGGCGGACGAGGGAGATCGGTGGGAAACACCATATATTTT. This gives the protein CASSQGGRGRSVGNTIYF.

The chain uses TRBV6-8 and TRBJ2-7; D might be TRBD2 (5 bases). V was trimmed by 10 bases and J by 5 bases, leaving 18 bases between them. CDR1 MNHGY and CDR2 SAAAGT come from the germline V gene. This CDR3 is built from 13 residues. The chain's CDR3 is CATRVGLWDEQYF. The CDR3 coding sequence is TGTGCCACGAGGGTAGGCTTATGGGACGAGCAGTACTTC.

This clone was found a few times. J is TRBJ2-7 and V is TRBV6-8; possibly TRBD2 for D (5 bases). Trimming shortened V by 3 bases and J by 4 bases, and 22 bases separated the two germline ends. Germline V gene lookup returns CDR1 MNHGY and CDR2 SAAAGT. The CDR3 contains 17 residues. CDR3 nucleotides: TGTGCCAGCAGTTATTCGGGAAGCCCTTCCCTAGGTTACGAGCAGTACTTC. Encoded protein: CASSYSGSPSLGYEQYF.

This clone showed up many times. This sequence joins TRBV28 and TRBJ2-7; TRBD1 aligns across 10 bases. V lost 6 bases, J lost 4 bases, and 12 bases stayed unmatched. The germline V gene has CDR1 MDHEN and CDR2 SYDVKM. The CDR3 contains 16 residues. The CDR3 spells CASRKDRQGAKYEQYF. The CDR3 DNA reads TGTGCCAGCAGGAAAGACCGACAGGGGGCAAAGTACGAGCAGTACTTC.

The chain uses TRBV6-8 and TRBJ2-3, with TRBD2 identical over 12 bases. Germline CDR1 and CDR2: MNHGY and SAAAGT. The CDR3 has 13 amino acids. The V and J ends lost 8 bases and 6 bases, in that order; junction bases with no gene match: 3. CDR3 residues: CASLLAGGDTQYF. DNA for the CDR3: TGTGCCAGCCTGCTAGCGGGAGGGGATACGCAGTATTTT.

The gene calls are TRBV30 and TRBJ2-3, with D unresolved. Trimming stripped 7 bases from V and 2 bases from J, with 13 bases between. Germline V CDR1 and CDR2: GTSNPN, SVGIG (reference sequence). CDR3 length: 13 residues. The CDR3 sequence is CAFNRAFTDTQYF. CDR3 nucleotides: TGTGCCTTTAACCGGGCCTTCACAGATACGCAGTATTTT. The full variable domain, completed using reference TRBV30 and TRBJ2-3, is SQTIHQWPATLVQPVGSPLSLECTVEGTSNPNLYWYRQAAGRGLQLLFYSVGIGQISSEVPQNLSASRPQDRQFILSSKKLLLSDSGFYLCAFNRAFTDTQYFGPGTRLTVL.

This clone was counted between two and nine times. V usage is TRBV11-3 and J usage is TRBJ2-7; a weak D match, TRBD2 (7 bases). Germline V gene sequence: CDR1 SGHNT, CDR2 YENEEA. The V and J ends lost 0 bases and 2 bases respectively, with 11 bases between them. CDR3 length equals 15 residues. DNA of the CDR3: TGTGCCAGCAGCTTAGAAGGGGGGGCACCCTACGAGCAGTACTTC. Residues: CASSLEGGAPYEQYF. The entire variable domain, with the rest obtained from reference TRBV11-3 and TRBJ2-7, is as follows: EAGVVQSPRYKIIEKKQPVAFWCNPISGHNTLYWYLQNLGQGPELLIRYENEEAVDDSQLPKDRFSAERLKGVDSTLKIQPAELGDSAVYLCASSLEGGAPYEQYFGPGTRLTVT.

The chain uses TRBV15 and TRBJ2-7; 8 bases map to TRBD2. The CDR3 sequence is 14 residues long. V gave up 5 bases and J gave up 2 bases; unmatched junction bases: 5. Per germline, CDR1 LNHNV and CDR2 YYDKDF (reference sequence). The CDR3 nucleotides are TGTGCCACCAGCTCTTCAGCGGGAGCCTACGAGCAGTACTTC. This sequence encodes CATSSSAGAYEQYF.

The chain has TRBV4-1 and TRBJ1-3; a weak D match, TRBD1 (6 bases). Deletions cut 0 bases from V and 0 bases from J, with 9 bases between. CDR1 and CDR2 from the germline V gene are MGHRA and YSYEKL. The CDR3 runs to 16 residues. CDR3 in DNA: TGCGCCAGCAGCCAAGAGGGGGCGGGCTCTGGAAACACCATATATTTT. Protein: CASSQEGAGSGNTIYF.

This chain connects TRBV18 to TRBJ2-1, with 10 bases identical to TRBD1. Germline CDR1 reads KGHSH; CDR2 reads LQKENI. Unmatched junction bases numbered 14, after V lost 0 bases and J lost 12 bases. The CDR3 sequence is 17 residues long. CDR3 DNA sequence: TGTGCCAGCTCACCACCGGGACAGGGGACCCTTAAAACTGGGCAGTTCTTC. It translates to CASSPPGQGTLKTGQFF.

This clone was seen more than once but under ten times. The chain carries TRBV6-8 and TRBJ2-7; 7 bases line up with TRBD1. CDR3 length: 13 amino acids. J was trimmed by 7 bases and V by 9 bases; bases with no gene match: 12. CDR1 and CDR2 from the germline V gene are MNHGY and SAAAGT. In DNA form, the CDR3 reads TGTGCCAGTTCACCGGGACAGACCGGGGAGCAGTACTTC. This gives the protein CASSPGQTGEQYF.

This chain links TRBV15 with TRBJ1-2; TRBD1 aligns across 7 bases. Per the germline V gene, CDR1 is LNHNV and CDR2 is YYDKDF (reference sequence). V shed 0 bases, J shed 2 bases, and the junction held 12 bases outside the gene matches. The CDR3 has 18 amino acids. The CDR3: CATSRDGSTGALNYGYTF. The CDR3, as DNA: TGTGCCACCAGCAGAGATGGATCTACAGGGGCGCTAAACTATGGCTACACCTTC.

In the case of this clone: Its ends do not fully match the called genes, so a read error is possible. The V gene is TRBV11-3, the J gene TRBJ2-1; perhaps TRBD1 as D (6 bases). CDR3 length equals 18 residues. Germline V gene sequence: CDR1 SGHNT, CDR2 YENEEA. The CDR3 sequence is CASSQPGQKGTFYYEQFF. The CDR3, as DNA: TGTGCCAGCAGCCAACCCGGCCAGAAAGGGACATTCTACTATGAGCAGTTCTTC.

The chain has TRBV19 and TRBJ1-5; unclear D gene. Germline V gene data show CDR1 as LNHDA and CDR2 as SQIVND (reference sequence). The V end was cut by 7 bases, the J end by 5 bases, with 15 bases between. There are 14 residues in the CDR3. The CDR3 coding sequence is TGTGCCAGTACACAATACGGGGTGGATCAGCCCCAGCATTTT. Its translation is CASTQYGVDQPQHF.

Only a few counts were recorded for this clone. The genes are TRBV8-2 and TRBJ2-5; TRBD2, the table's D call, was not compared with the DNA. TRBV8-2 is a listed pseudogene. This CDR3 is 13 amino acids long. CDR3 DNA: TGTGCCAGCAGTCAGCGGAACCAAGAGACCCAGTACTTC. This encodes CASSQRNQETQYF.

This sequence joins TRBV23-1 and TRBJ1-5, with 8 nucleotides matching TRBD1. TRBV23-1 is an ORF; its function is uncertain. The CDR3 is 15 residues long. V shed 6 bases, J shed 5 bases, and the junction held 9 bases outside the gene matches. CDR3 sequence reads: CASSLAQGGDQPQHF. The DNA for the CDR3 is TGCGCCAGCAGCTTGGCACAGGGGGGAGATCAGCCCCAGCATTTT.

This clone occurred a few times. The chain couples TRBV6-8 to TRBJ1-2; TRBD1 might be the D (5 bases). The V end was cut by 5 bases, the J end by 7 bases, with 11 bases between. The CDR3 contains 12 residues. The germline V gene has CDR1 MNHGY and CDR2 SAAAGT. CDR3 residues: CASSEQGSGYTF. The CDR3 DNA reads as TGTGCCAGCAGTGAGCAGGGCAGTGGCTACACCTTC.

This clone was counted between two and nine times. The chain links TRBV11-3 to TRBJ1-3, with a tentative D call TRBD1 (6 bases). The CDR3 runs to 17 residues. Germline lookup yields CDR1 SGHNT and CDR2 YENEEA. The V gene lost 1 base and the J gene lost 4 bases, with 17 bases spanning the gap. CDR3 region: CASSLGERGAQGNTIYF. The CDR3, as DNA: TGTGCCAGCAGCTTAGGGGAGCGGGGGGCTCAAGGAAACACCATATATTTT.

V gene TRBV5-1 combines with J gene TRBJ2-4, with 11 bases identical to TRBD2. The J segment lost 6 bases and the V segment lost 4 bases, leaving 3 bases of the junction unmatched. Germline CDR1 reads SGHRS; CDR2 reads YFSETQ. The CDR3 length is 14 residues. The CDR3 spells CASSPGLAVNIQYF. The DNA of the CDR3 is TGCGCCAGCAGCCCGGGACTAGCGGTAAACATTCAGTACTTC.

The gene calls are TRBV18 and TRBJ1-2; D ambiguous. The CDR3 runs to 14 residues. Trimming took 0 bases from V and 5 from J, leaving 10 bases between them. Germline V gene lookup returns CDR1 KGHSH and CDR2 LQKENI. The CDR3, as DNA: TGTGCCAGCTCACCACCGTCCCAGCTTTATGGCTACACCTTC. It is translated as CASSPPSQLYGYTF.

This clone is a singleton in its sample. This sequence joins TRBV19 and TRBJ2-1; 13 bases map to TRBD2. CDR1 is LNHDA and CDR2 is SQIVND in the germline V gene (reference sequence). The trim removed 3 bases at V and 4 bases at J, leaving 3 bases unmatched. The CDR3 extends over 16 amino acids. The CDR3 protein is CASSIWTSGRYNEQFF. CDR3 nucleotides: TGTGCCAGTAGTATCTGGACTAGCGGGAGATACAATGAGCAGTTCTTC.

This clone has just a few counts. The chain carries TRBV4-1 and TRBJ2-3; a possible D gene is TRBD1 (6 bases). Per germline, CDR1 MGHRA and CDR2 YSYEKL. The CDR3 loop spans 18 amino acids. The V end was cut by 4 bases, the J end by 0 bases, with 20 bases between. The CDR3, as DNA: TGCGCCAGCAGCCTTCCCCCTCAGAGGACAGAAAGCACAGATACGCAGTATTTT. Protein product: CASSLPPQRTESTDTQYF.

This clone was detected a few times. The chain employs TRBV11-3 and TRBJ2-1; D call uncertain. This CDR3 comprises 15 residues. The V end lost 2 bases, the J end lost 4 bases, and 12 bases lay between the germline ends. CDR1 SGHNT and CDR2 YENEEA come from the germline V gene. In nucleotides, the CDR3 is TGTGCCAGCAGCTTAAAGGGTACCGCTTACAATGAGCAGTTCTTC. Its translation: CASSLKGTAYNEQFF.

Only a few counts were recorded for this clone. V and J are TRBV6-8 and TRBJ1-2, with 12 bases aligning to TRBD1. The CDR3 consists of 17 residues. The J segment lost 4 bases and the V segment lost 5 bases, leaving 11 bases of the junction unmatched. The germline V gene encodes CDR1 MNHGY and CDR2 SAAAGT. CDR3 nucleotides: TGTGCCAGCAGTGACCCCGGGACAGGGGGCAGTAGCTATGGCTACACCTTC. Protein: CASSDPGTGGSSYGYTF.

This clone appeared a few times. J is TRBJ2-6 and V is TRBV28; D may match TRBD1 or TRBD2 (8 bases each). Germline V gives CDR1 MDHEN, CDR2 SYDVKM. The CDR3 totals 18 residues. V shed 7 bases and J shed 2 bases, with 21 bases lying between them. The chain's CDR3 is CASIREGQARAGANVLTF. The CDR3 DNA reads TGTGCCAGCATCCGGGAGGGACAGGCAAGGGCTGGGGCCAACGTCCTGACTTTC. Using reference TRBV28 and TRBJ2-6 for the parts outside the CDR3, the full variable domain is DVKVTQSSRYLVKRTGEKVFLECVQDMDHENMFWYRQDPGLGLRLIYFSYDVKMKEKGDIPEGYSVSREKKERFSLILESASTNQTSMYLCASIREGQARAGANVLTFGAGSRLTVL.

This chain uses TRBV5-1 with TRBJ1-1; weak D call: TRBD1 (6 bases). This CDR3 is built from 14 residues. The V and J ends lost 2 bases and 4 bases respectively, with 12 bases between them. Germline V lookup: CDR1 SGHRS, CDR2 YFSETQ. The CDR3 is CASSFQGRGTEAFF. The CDR3 nucleotides read TGCGCCAGCAGCTTTCAGGGGAGGGGCACTGAAGCTTTCTTT.

This clone turned up a few times. This chain joins TRBV30 and TRBJ1-6; 9 bases align to TRBD1. The CDR3 is made up of 14 amino acids. V shed 2 bases and J 7 bases; nucleotides not matched to a gene: 3. Germline V CDR1 and CDR2: GTSNPN, SVGIG (reference sequence). This CDR3 reads CAWSPTGGNSPLHF. The CDR3 DNA reads TGTGCCTGGAGTCCGACAGGGGGAAATTCACCCCTCCACTTT. The variable domain in full, completed from reference TRBV30 and TRBJ1-6, reads SQTIHQWPATLVQPVGSPLSLECTVEGTSNPNLYWYRQAAGRGLQLLFYSVGIGQISSEVPQNLSASRPQDRQFILSSKKLLLSDSGFYLCAWSPTGGNSPLHFGNGTRLTVT.

This clone was seen only a few times. An end of the junction differs from the germline gene, which may be a read error. This chain links TRBV6-8 with TRBJ2-5; 10 bases are a match to TRBD1. Germline lookup yields CDR1 MNHGY and CDR2 SAAAGT. The CDR3 covers 13 residues. DNA of the CDR3: TGTGCCATCAGTGCCGACAGGGGGCAGACCCAGTACTTC. This codes for CAISADRGQTQYF.